What follows is one TCR beta chain and its context. Its matching antigen is unknown. 13 Jbeta primers and 60 Vbeta primers were used for the PCR. The repertoire was sequenced with immunoSEQ multiplex PCR; TCRdb's copy has only in-frame clones and lacks some. The data contain approximately 160,000 clones, more than 60% of them singletons. V lost 6 bases and J lost 6; bases outside the gene matches: 7. Germline CDR1 and CDR2: WNHNN and SYGVQD (reference sequence). The CDR3 is 14 amino acids. The data stem from a study of cytomegalovirus exposure and HLA in healthy donors. Broader study findings: V segments that were indistinguishable, TRBV6-2 and TRBV6-3 among them, were omitted from analysis.

The chain carries TRBV10-1 and TRBJ2-2, with TRBD2 matching over 7 bases. This receptor was obtained from a woman aged 30 to 39 in good health and CMV-seropositive. The sequenced material came from PBMCs. This CDR3 reads CASSDVSGSGELFF. As DNA, the CDR3 is TGCGCCAGCAGCGATGTTAGCGGGTCCGGGGAGCTGTTTTTT.